The 30 T cell receptor beta chains listed next were all sequenced from one sample in a study of blood T cells in healthy people across ages. Primed by a sample-barcoded 5' primer and a J-beta primer mix, a second PCR proceeded for roughly 7 to 12 cycles. TCRdb processed the 5' RACE reads anew with MiXCR; each CDR3 protein has one entry. The table lists around 790,000 distinct CDR3 sequences, about 42% of them singletons. The sequencing input was blood. The receptors shown here come from a man aged 55-75 years in good health.

This chain joins TRBV7-2 and TRBJ2-1; D may match TRBD1 or TRBD2 (5 bases each). This CDR3 is built from 14 residues. CDR1 is SGHTA, CDR2 FQGNSA, per germline. Deletions cut 4 bases from V and 10 bases from J, with 17 bases between. The CDR3 DNA reads TGTGCCAGCAGCTCCGGGGCCCCCTCGGGGGAGCAGTTCTTC. It codes for CASSSGAPSGEQFF.

This clonotype has a count of ten or more. A read error may account for a junction end that differs from germline. The rearrangement links TRBV5-1 to TRBJ1-1; D perhaps matches TRBD1 (5 bases). From germline, CDR1 is SGHRS and CDR2 YFSETQ. The CDR3 spans 14 residues. The CDR3 sequence: CASSLGPGNTEAFF. The CDR3 DNA sequence: TGTGCCAGCAGCCTGGGGCCGGGGAACACTGAAGCTTTCTTT.

The rearrangement uses TRBV4-1 and TRBJ1-6, with D uncertain. The V end lost 1 base, the J end lost 0 bases, and 10 bases lay between the germline ends. The CDR3 runs 17 residues. Germline CDR1 and CDR2: MGHRA and YSYEKL. The CDR3 protein is CASSQGVESSYNSPLHF. The DNA for the CDR3 is TGCGCCAGCAGCCAAGGGGTTGAGAGCTCCTATAATTCACCCCTCCACTTT.

The J gene is TRBJ1-2, the V gene TRBV29-1; D unclear. Germline V gives CDR1 SQVTM, CDR2 ANQGSEA. The CDR3 consists of 13 residues. The V end lost 5 bases, the J end lost 3 bases, and 13 bases lay between the germline ends. The CDR3 loop reads CSVTVGPYYGYTF. The CDR3 DNA follows: TGCAGCGTTACCGTCGGCCCTTACTATGGCTACACCTTC.

The CDR3: CASSTRQSSNYGYTF. CDR3 nucleotide sequence: TGTGCCAGCAGCACTAGACAGTCCTCCAACTATGGCTACACCTTC. This chain links TRBV21-1 with TRBJ1-2; the DNA was not compared with TRBD1, the D call given in the table. TRBV21-1 is tagged as a pseudogene. The CDR3 extends over 15 amino acids.

With regard to this clonotype: One end of the junction fails to match germline, which may point to a read error. The chain links TRBV24-1 to TRBJ1-4; D is undetermined. The CDR3 sequence is 13 residues long. Germline CDR1 and CDR2: KGHDR and SFDVKD. The CDR3 DNA follows: TGCAAGCAGAGAGACCACCCGCTAGAAAAACTGTTTTTT. Its protein product is CKQRDHPLEKLFF.

This rearrangement joins TRBV29-1 to TRBJ2-1; D could derive from TRBD1 or TRBD2 (5 bases each). V was pared by 4 bases and J by 0 bases, with 25 bases between. CDR1 is SQVTM and CDR2 is ANQGSEA in the germline V gene. The CDR3 is 19 amino acids. The CDR3 reads CSVGVSGTSLSSSYNEQFF. CDR3 nucleotide sequence: TGCAGCGTTGGAGTCTCCGGGACCTCTCTCAGTAGCTCCTACAATGAGCAGTTCTTC.

This clonotype was seen a few times. J is TRBJ2-1 and V is TRBV4-3; tentatively, D is TRBD2 (6 bases). From germline, CDR1 is LGHNA and CDR2 YSLEER. The CDR3 contains 15 residues. Trimming shortened V by 0 bases and J by 10 bases, and 16 bases separated the two germline ends. CDR3 DNA: TGCGCCAGCAGCCAAGATGTCTCTCGTGGAGGGGAGCAGTTCTTC. It specifies CASSQDVSRGGEQFF.

This clonotype occurred a few times. The chain links TRBV5-1 to TRBJ2-1; D gene unclear. Germline V lookup: CDR1 SGHRS, CDR2 YFSETQ. The length of the CDR3 is 12 residues. V was pared by 5 bases and J by 5 bases, with 8 bases between. Here the CDR3 DNA reads TGCGCCAGCAGAACGAACAACAATGAGCAGTTCTTC. Residues: CASRTNNNEQFF.

The chain is built from TRBV7-8 and TRBJ1-6; weak D call: TRBD1 (6 bases). This CDR3 is 16 amino acids long. Germline lookup yields CDR1 SGHVS and CDR2 FQNEAQ. V was trimmed by 4 bases and J by 0 bases, leaving 10 bases between them. In nucleotides, the CDR3 is TGTGCCAGCAGCTCCGGACAGAGCTCCTATAATTCACCCCTCCACTTT. It yields the protein CASSSGQSSYNSPLHF.

V is TRBV25-1 and J is TRBJ2-5, with D possibly matching TRBD2 (5 bases). The V and J ends lost 6 bases and 3 bases respectively, with 17 bases between them. The V gene's germline CDR1 is MGHDK and CDR2 SYGVNS. This CDR3 is 15 amino acids long. CDR3 in DNA: TGTGCCAGCAGCCTTCAGAGGGTAGATGAAGAGACCCAGTACTTC. Its protein product is CASSLQRVDEETQYF.

This sequence joins TRBV20-1 and TRBJ2-1; 7 bases map to TRBD1. The V gene's germline CDR1 is DFQATT and CDR2 SNEGSKA (reference sequence). The CDR3 has 15 amino acids. The trim removed 6 bases at V and 5 bases at J, leaving 13 bases unmatched. The CDR3 is CSAPPRQGFDNEQFF. The CDR3 bases are TGCAGTGCGCCCCCCCGACAGGGCTTTGACAATGAGCAGTTCTTC.

The chain is built from TRBV10-3 and TRBJ2-6, with TRBD2 as a possible D gene (5 bases). CDR1 ENHRY and CDR2 SYGVKD come from the germline V gene. The V end lost 8 bases, the J end lost 4 bases, and 18 bases lay between the germline ends. The length of the CDR3 is 16 residues. CDR3 nucleotides: TGTGCCATCCCCGGGGATCCACGGGCAGGGGCCAACGTCCTGACTTTC. Translated: CAIPGDPRAGANVLTF.

This clonotype has ten or more counts. The chain is built from TRBV12-3 or TRBV12-4 and TRBJ1-4; D not certain. V lost 2 bases and J 0 bases, leaving 10 bases between the germline ends. The CDR3 length is 16 residues. The CDR3 here is CASSLKGRATNEKLFF. CDR3 in DNA: TGTGCCAGCAGTTTAAAGGGAAGGGCAACTAATGAAAAACTGTTTTTT.

As regards this clonotype: The junction and the germline gene differ at one end; a read error may be behind it. The rearrangement joins TRBV12-3 or TRBV12-4 to TRBJ1-1; D remains ambiguous. The CDR3 runs 13 residues. In DNA form, the CDR3 reads TGTGCCAGCAGTTTTTCAATGAACACTGACGCTTTCTTT. Translation: CASSFSMNTDAFF.

This clonotype was detected a few times. This chain joins TRBV13 and TRBJ2-5, with 8 bases matching TRBD2. Germline V gene sequence: CDR1 PRHDT, CDR2 FYEKMQ (reference sequence). The ends lost 5 bases at V and 5 bases at J; junction bases unmatched: 10. This CDR3 comprises 15 residues. The CDR3 DNA is TGTGCCAGCAGCCAGACCGGGACTAGAGGGGAGACCCAGTACTTC. Amino acids: CASSQTGTRGETQYF. Filled out from reference TRBV13 and TRBJ2-5, the complete variable domain reads AAGVIQSPRHLIKEKRETATLKCYPIPRHDTVYWYQQGPGQDPQFLISFYEKMQSDKGSIPDRFSAQQFSDYHSELNMSSLELGDSALYFCASSQTGTRGETQYFGPGTRLLVL.

This clonotype occurred a few times. The chain carries TRBV28 and TRBJ2-7; D unclear. Trimming removed 3 bases at V and 3 bases at J, with 6 bases between. CDR1 and CDR2 from the germline V gene are MDHEN and SYDVKM. The CDR3 contains 12 residues. The CDR3, as DNA: TGTGCCAGCAGTTTGATTAACTACGAGCAGTACTTC. This translates into CASSLINYEQYF.

V is TRBV7-2 and J is TRBJ1-2; D possibly corresponds to TRBD1 (6 bases). V gave up 5 bases and J gave up 2 bases, with 18 bases separating them. Looked up from germline, CDR1 is SGHTA and CDR2 is FQGNSA. The length of the CDR3 is 16 residues. The CDR3 region is CASSRGQSRINYGYTF. As DNA, the CDR3 is TGTGCCAGCAGCCGCGGACAGAGTCGGATCAACTATGGCTACACCTTC. Filled out from reference TRBV7-2 and TRBJ1-2, the complete variable domain reads GAGVSQSPSNKVTEKGKDVELRCDPISGHTALYWYRQSLGQGLEFLIYFQGNSAPDKSGLPSDRFSAERTGGSVSTLTIQRTQQEDSAVYLCASSRGQSRINYGYTFGSGTRLTVV.

This clonotype has at least ten counts. The rearrangement links TRBV3-1 to TRBJ2-7, with TRBD1 matching over 8 bases. The CDR3 sequence is 15 residues long. V lost 4 bases and J lost 7; bases outside the gene matches: 12. Germline CDR1 is LGHDT and CDR2 is YNNKEL (reference sequence). The CDR3 DNA is TGTGCCAGCAGCCCTAGAGGACAGGGAACACAGGAGCAGTACTTC. Its protein product is CASSPRGQGTQEQYF.

This clonotype was counted only a few times. The V gene is TRBV11-1, the J gene TRBJ2-7; D remains ambiguous. With 5 bases removed from V and 0 bases from J, the gap between germline ends came to 14 bases. Germline V gene data show CDR1 as SGHAT and CDR2 as FQDESV (reference sequence). CDR3 length equals 15 residues. CDR3 region: CASSALGRSSYEQYF. The DNA for the CDR3 is TGTGCCAGCAGCGCTCTAGGGCGGAGCTCCTACGAGCAGTACTTC.

This clonotype was observed a few times. The chain links TRBV14 to TRBJ2-7; D call uncertain. The V gene's germline CDR1 is SGHDN and CDR2 FVKESK. The CDR3 is 13 amino acids. V was pared by 1 base and J by 3 bases, with 7 bases between. CDR3 DNA: TGTGCCAGCAGCCAAGTCCGCAGCTACGAGCAGTACTTC. It encodes CASSQVRSYEQYF.

The gene calls are TRBV6-2 or TRBV6-3 and TRBJ2-1, with D possibly being TRBD1 (5 bases). The CDR3 is 13 residues long. Germline CDR1 reads MNHEY; CDR2 reads SVGEGT. Trimming removed 2 bases at V and 8 bases at J, with 10 bases between. The CDR3 coding sequence is TGTGCCAGCAGTTACCGCAGGGTGGATGAGCAGTTCTTC. Translating it yields CASSYRRVDEQFF.

The chain recombines TRBV27 with TRBJ2-5; no firm D call. Germline CDR1 MNHEY, CDR2 SMNVEV (reference sequence). V was cut by 6 bases and J by 0 bases, with 17 bases left in between. This CDR3 region has 16 residues. CDR3 nucleotide sequence: TGTGCCAGCAGCCCCCTGACACTCTGGTACCAAGAGACCCAGTACTTC. It yields the protein CASSPLTLWYQETQYF.

This clonotype turned up a few times. This rearrangement joins TRBV20-1 to TRBJ2-3; D is unclear. Trimming cost V 3 bases and J 5 bases, with 15 bases left between them. This CDR3 has 14 amino acids. The germline gives CDR1 DFQATT, CDR2 SNEGSKA (reference sequence). CDR3 DNA: TGCAGTGCTAGCAAGATTATTTTAGGAGATACGCAGTATTTT. Encoded protein: CSASKIILGDTQYF.

The rearrangement joins TRBV20-1 to TRBJ2-7; TRBD2 agrees at 11 bases. CDR1 and CDR2 (germline): DFQATT, SNEGSKA (reference sequence). This CDR3 spans 14 amino acids. Trimming cost V 5 bases and J 7 bases; bases outside gene matches: 10. CDR3 residues: CSAHPLAGANEQYF. The CDR3 bases are TGCAGTGCTCACCCACTAGCGGGGGCCAATGAGCAGTACTTC.

This clonotype was picked up a small number of times. The chain joins TRBV27 to TRBJ1-6; weak D call: TRBD1 (6 bases). The CDR3 length is 18 residues. Per germline, CDR1 MNHEY and CDR2 SMNVEV (reference sequence). Trimming took 5 bases from V and 0 from J, leaving 17 bases between them. The CDR3 nucleotides are TGTGCCAGCAGTCCACGAACAGGGATAAGCTCCTATAATTCACCCCTCCACTTT. Its protein is CASSPRTGISSYNSPLHF.

This rearrangement joins TRBV6-1 to TRBJ1-5; tentatively, D is TRBD1 (6 bases). V lost 2 bases to trimming and J lost 6 bases, with 8 bases between them. The CDR3 has 13 residues. CDR1 is MNHNS, CDR2 SASEGT, per germline. The CDR3 DNA is TGTGCCAGCAGTGAAACACAGGGTCAGCCCCAGCATTTT. Its translation: CASSETQGQPQHF.

About this clonotype itself: A read error may produce the germline difference seen at one junction end. The chain recombines TRBV5-1 with TRBJ2-3; possible D gene TRBD2, 6 bases. The CDR3 covers 16 residues. Germline V gene sequence: CDR1 SGHRS, CDR2 YFSETQ. DNA of the CDR3: TGCGTCAGCAGGCGGGAAGGGACCGGTTCACGGGAAACGCAGTATTTT. This codes for CVSRREGTGSRETQYF.

The chain has TRBV12-3 or TRBV12-4 and TRBJ1-1; 8 bases align to TRBD1. The V and J ends lost 6 bases and 0 bases, in that order; junction bases with no gene match: 6. The CDR3 sequence is 15 residues long. The CDR3 bases are TGTGCCAGCAGGAATAGGACAGGGTTGAACACTGAAGCTTTCTTT. Encoded protein: CASRNRTGLNTEAFF.

This clonotype was seen a handful of times. The chain uses TRBV12-3 or TRBV12-4 and TRBJ2-3; D may be TRBD2 (6 bases). This CDR3 region has 14 residues. V was pared by 2 bases and J by 5 bases, with 11 bases between. The CDR3 loop is CASSLSSEGDTQYF. The DNA of the CDR3 is TGTGCCAGCAGTTTATCTAGCGAGGGAGATACGCAGTATTTT.